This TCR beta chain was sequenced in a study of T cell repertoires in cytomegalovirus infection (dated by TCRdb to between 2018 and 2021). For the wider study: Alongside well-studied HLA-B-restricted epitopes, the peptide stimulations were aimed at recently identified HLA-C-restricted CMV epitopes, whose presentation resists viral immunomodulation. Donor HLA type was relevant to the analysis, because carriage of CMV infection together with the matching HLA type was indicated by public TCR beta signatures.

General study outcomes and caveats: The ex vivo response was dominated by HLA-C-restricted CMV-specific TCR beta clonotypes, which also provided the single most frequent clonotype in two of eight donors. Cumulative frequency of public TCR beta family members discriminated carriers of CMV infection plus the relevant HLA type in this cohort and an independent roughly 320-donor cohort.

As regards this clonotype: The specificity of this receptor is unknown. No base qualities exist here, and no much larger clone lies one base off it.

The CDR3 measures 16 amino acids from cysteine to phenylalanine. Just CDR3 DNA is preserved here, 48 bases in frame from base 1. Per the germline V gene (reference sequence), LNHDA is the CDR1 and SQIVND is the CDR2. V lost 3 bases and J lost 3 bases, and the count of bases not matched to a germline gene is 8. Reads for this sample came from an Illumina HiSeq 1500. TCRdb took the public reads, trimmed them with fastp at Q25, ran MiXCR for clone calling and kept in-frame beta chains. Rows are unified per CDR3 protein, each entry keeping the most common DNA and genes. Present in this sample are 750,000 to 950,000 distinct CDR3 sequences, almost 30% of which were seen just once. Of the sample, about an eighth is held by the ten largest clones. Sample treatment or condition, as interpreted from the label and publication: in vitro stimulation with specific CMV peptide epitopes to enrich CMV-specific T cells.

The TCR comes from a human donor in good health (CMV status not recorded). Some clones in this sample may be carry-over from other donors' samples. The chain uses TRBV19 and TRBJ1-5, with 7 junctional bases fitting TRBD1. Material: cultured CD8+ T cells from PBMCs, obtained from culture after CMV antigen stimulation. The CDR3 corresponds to CASSMTIQGINQPQHF. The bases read TGTGCCAGTAGTATGACTATACAGGGGATCAATCAGCCCCAGCATTTT.